A single sample gave rise to the 15 T cell receptor beta chains below, sequenced in a study of CD8+ T cells in alopecia areata. Following extraction, RNA underwent reverse transcription to cDNA, which served as the sequencing template. Profiling relied on immunoSEQ multiplex PCR, and the TCRdb table lists in-frame clones only, not all of them. There are fewer than 3,500 clones in the sample, none observed a single time. Time point meaning: mouse skin 3 weeks after grafting. The specimen was skin, collected at week 3. These receptors were obtained from a C3H/HeJ mouse with alopecia areata. The strain bears MHC haplotype H2-k.

This clone turned up a few times. These gene names are mouse names. The CDR3 end is not reached by the read, which stops 4 residues before it; the germline J gene fills it in. The V gene is TRBV13-2, the J gene TRBJ2-1, with TRBD1 matching 9 bases. The CDR3 runs 16 residues. Trimming at V came to 1 base and at J to 1 base, leaving 3 bases not matched to a gene. In germline, CDR1 is NNHNN, CDR2 SYGAGS (reference sequence). This chain's CDR3 is CASGDPQGANYAEQFF. The DNA read from the CDR3 is TGTGCCAGCGGTGATCCACAGGGGGCGAACTATGCT.

By share, this clone ranks as medium-sized. Mouse names are used for the genes. The read terminates 4 residues ahead of where the CDR3 ends, so the germline J gene completes it. The chain uses TRBV14 and TRBJ2-3; 9 nucleotides match TRBD2. The CDR3 is made up of 15 amino acids. Germline-derived CDR1 and CDR2 are SGHDT and FRDEAV. The J segment lost 0 bases and the V segment lost 5 bases, leaving 4 bases of the junction unmatched. The CDR3 DNA, read in part, is TGTGCCAGCAGAAGACTGGGGGTTAGTGCAGAA. Protein: CASRRLGVSAE. Given in full, the CDR3 is CASRRLGVSAETLYF.

By share, this clone ranks as medium-sized. All gene names here are mouse names. Here the CDR3 reads CTCSADWGAYEQYF. Partial CDR3 DNA: TGCACCTGCAGTGCAGACTGGGGGGCGTAT. The gene calls are TRBV1 and TRBJ2-7; 8 bases are shared with TRBD2. The read ends 4 residues before the CDR3 terminus; that terminus is restored from the germline J gene. CDR1 and CDR2 (germline): NSQYPW, LRSPGD (reference sequence). This CDR3 contains 14 residues.

This clone was counted at least ten times. Gene names follow the mouse nomenclature. Partial CDR3 DNA: TGTGCCTGGAGTCTATTCGGGACTGGGGGGTAT. Translating it yields CAWSLFGTGGY. The CDR3 as a whole reads CAWSLFGTGGYEQYF. The chain employs TRBV31 and TRBJ2-7; 12 nucleotides match TRBD2. The read ends 4 residues before the CDR3 terminus; that terminus is restored from the germline J gene. The CDR3 has 15 residues. Germline lookup yields CDR1 GKSSPN and CDR2 SITVG.

By sample share, this clone is medium-sized. The gene names here belong to mouse. The sequenced fragment ends 4 residues before the CDR3 boundary, so the rest is inferred from the germline J gene. The chain has TRBV19 and TRBJ2-3; 10 bases fit TRBD1. The germline V gene has CDR1 FNHDT and CDR2 SITEND (reference sequence). V lost 4 bases, J lost 3 bases, and 2 bases stayed unmatched. This CDR3 is 14 amino acids long. CDR3 DNA (partial): TGTGCCAGCAGTGACAGGGGGCGCGCAGAA. This sequence encodes CASSDRGRAE. The full CDR3 is CASSDRGRAETLYF.

This clone showed up many times. Germline and genes: mouse. The DNA ends 4 residues before the CDR3 does, and the rest of the CDR3 is filled in from the germline J gene. The chain recombines TRBV13-1 with TRBJ1-1; TRBD1 matches 12 bases. CDR1 is NSHNY and CDR2 is SYGAGN in the germline V gene. The CDR3 runs 15 residues. CDR3 in amino acids: CASSDAGQGAREVFF. The sequenced part of the CDR3 DNA is TGTGCCAGCAGTGATGCGGGACAGGGGGCGCGA.

This clone has ten or more counts. Any gene name here is a mouse gene name. The missing CDR3 end, 4 residues past where the read stops, is filled in from the germline J gene. V and J are TRBV29 and TRBJ2-5; 8 nucleotides agree with TRBD1. The CDR3 is 14 amino acids. Germline CDR1 is MSHET and CDR2 is SYDVDS. CDR3 bases read: TGTGCTAGCAGTCAGACAGGGGAGGTAGAC. It translates to CASSQTGEVD. The CDR3, in full, reads CASSQTGEVDTQYF.

This clone was picked up many times. The gene symbols are mouse symbols. The DNA ends 4 residues before the CDR3 does, and the rest of the CDR3 is filled in from the germline J gene. The gene calls are TRBV1 and TRBJ2-4, with TRBD1 matching over 11 bases. J gave up 1 base and V 4 bases, and 4 bases lay outside the gene matches. The CDR3 runs 16 residues. Germline values: CDR1 NSQYPW, CDR2 LRSPGD (reference sequence). The CDR3 is CTCSGTGGKGQNTLYF. Incomplete CDR3 DNA: TGCACCTGCAGTGGGACAGGGGGCAAGGGTCAAAAC.

This clone has at least ten counts. Gene names follow the mouse nomenclature. From the germline J gene comes the end of the CDR3, since the read stops 4 residues before it. This rearrangement joins TRBV1 to TRBJ2-1; 11 nucleotides line up with TRBD1. V was clipped by 5 bases and J by 6 bases; unmatched bases: 6. The germline V gene has CDR1 NSQYPW and CDR2 LRSPGD (reference sequence). The CDR3 is 15 residues long. CDR3 residues: CTCSSGQGAFAEQFF. The sequenced CDR3 bases are TGCACCTGCAGTTCCGGACAGGGGGCGTTTGCT.

This clone appeared many times. Each gene name is a mouse one. With the read ending 4 residues before the CDR3 end, the germline J gene is used to fill in that end. V is TRBV31 and J is TRBJ1-1; the match to TRBD1 covers 10 bases. After removal of 0 bases from V and 4 bases from J, the junction contained 5 bases not matched to a gene. The germline V gene has CDR1 GKSSPN and CDR2 SITVG. CDR3 length: 15 residues. Incomplete CDR3 DNA: TGTGCCTGGAGTCTTGGGGACAGGGGTGGCACA. Translated: CAWSLGDRGGT. The entire CDR3 reads CAWSLGDRGGTEVFF.

This clone was seen many times. These gene names are mouse names. Read sequence stops 4 residues before the CDR3 end, and the germline J gene provides the missing end. This chain connects TRBV31 to TRBJ2-7; 7 nucleotides line up with TRBD2. The CDR3 is 14 amino acids. Germline loops: CDR1 GKSSPN, CDR2 SITVG. The V and J ends lost 0 bases and 2 bases, in that order; junction bases with no gene match: 4. CDR3 sequence: CAWSLLLGAYEQYF. CDR3 bases read: TGTGCCTGGAGTCTATTGCTGGGGGCCTAT.

Concerning this clone itself: The germline and genes are mouse ones. The observed sequence ends 4 residues before the CDR3 terminus, with the missing tail filled in from the germline J gene. The chain links TRBV31 to TRBJ2-1; possible D gene TRBD2, 5 bases. The germline V gene has CDR1 GKSSPN and CDR2 SITVG. Trimming removed 0 bases from V and 4 bases from J, with 7 bases in between. CDR3 length: 13 amino acids. CDR3 in amino acids: CAWSLVGYAEQFF. The CDR3 bases that were read are TGTGCCTGGAGTCTGGTGGGGTATGCT.

This clone has more than one count but fewer than ten. The gene symbols are mouse symbols. The read ends 4 residues before the CDR3 terminus; that terminus is restored from the germline J gene. This chain links TRBV29 with TRBJ1-1; D may be TRBD1 (5 bases). V lost 0 bases and J 0 bases, leaving 8 bases between the germline ends. This CDR3 is built from 15 residues. Germline CDR1 MSHET, CDR2 SYDVDS. The CDR3 loop is CASSLSDRTNTEVFF. The sequenced CDR3 bases are TGTGCTAGCAGTTTATCCGACAGAACAAACACA.

The table lists this clone with many counts. Gene names are the mouse ones. The observed sequence ends 4 residues before the CDR3 terminus, with the missing tail filled in from the germline J gene. The V and J genes are TRBV5 and TRBJ1-1; 8 positions match TRBD1. Germline V gene data show CDR1 as LGHNA and CDR2 as YNLKQL (reference sequence). The CDR3 consists of 15 residues. J was trimmed by 1 base and V by 0 bases; bases with no gene match: 1. The DNA read from the CDR3 is TGTGCCAGCAGCCAAGAAGGACAGGGAAACACA. It translates to CASSQEGQGNT. The whole CDR3 reads CASSQEGQGNTEVFF.

There are a few counts of this clone. The gene names here belong to mouse. The read ends 4 residues early relative to the CDR3; the germline J gene fills the gap. J is TRBJ2-1 and V is TRBV13-3; TRBD2 matches at 9 bases. After removal of 6 bases from V and 2 bases from J, the junction contained 3 bases not matched to a gene. The CDR3 is made up of 14 amino acids. CDR1 and CDR2 (germline): NNHDY, SYVADS. CDR3 sequence: CASNNWGDYAEQFF. CDR3 bases read: TGTGCCAGCAACAACTGGGGGGACTATGCT.